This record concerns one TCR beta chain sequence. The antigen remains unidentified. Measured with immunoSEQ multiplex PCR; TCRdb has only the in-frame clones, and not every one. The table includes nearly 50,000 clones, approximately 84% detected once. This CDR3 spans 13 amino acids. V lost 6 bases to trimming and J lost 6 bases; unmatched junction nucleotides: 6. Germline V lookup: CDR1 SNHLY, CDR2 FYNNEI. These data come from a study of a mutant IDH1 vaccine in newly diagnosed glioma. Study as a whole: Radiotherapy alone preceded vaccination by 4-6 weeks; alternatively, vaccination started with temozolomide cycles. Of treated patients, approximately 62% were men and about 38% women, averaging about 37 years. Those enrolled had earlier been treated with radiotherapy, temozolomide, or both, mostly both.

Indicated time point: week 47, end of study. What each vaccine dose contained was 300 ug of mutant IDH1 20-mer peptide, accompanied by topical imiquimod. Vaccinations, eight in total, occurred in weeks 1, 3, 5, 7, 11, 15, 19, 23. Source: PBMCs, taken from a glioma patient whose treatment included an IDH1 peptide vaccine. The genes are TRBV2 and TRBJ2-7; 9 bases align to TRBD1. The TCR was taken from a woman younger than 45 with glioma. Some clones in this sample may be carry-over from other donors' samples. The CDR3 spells CASSGQGMGEQYF. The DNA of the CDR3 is TGTGCCAGCAGCGGACAGGGGATGGGCGAGCAGTACTTC. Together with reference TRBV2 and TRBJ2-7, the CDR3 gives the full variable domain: EPEVTQTPSHQVTQMGQEVILRCVPISNHLYFYWYRQILGQKVEFLVSFYNNEISEKSEIFDDQFSVERPDGSNFTLKIRSTKLEDSAMYFCASSGQGMGEQYFGPGTRLTVT.